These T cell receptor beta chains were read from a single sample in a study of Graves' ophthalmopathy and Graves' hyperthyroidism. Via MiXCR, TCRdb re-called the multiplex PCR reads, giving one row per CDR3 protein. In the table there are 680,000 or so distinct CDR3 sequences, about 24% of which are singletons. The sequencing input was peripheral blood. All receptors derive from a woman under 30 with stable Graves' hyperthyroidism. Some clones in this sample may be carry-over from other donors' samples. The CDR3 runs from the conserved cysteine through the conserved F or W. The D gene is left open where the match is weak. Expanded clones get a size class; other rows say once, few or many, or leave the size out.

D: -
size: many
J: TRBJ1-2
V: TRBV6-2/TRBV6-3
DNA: TGTGCCAGCAGTTACCCCTCAGGGGTTGGCTACACCTTC
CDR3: CASSYPSGVGYTF

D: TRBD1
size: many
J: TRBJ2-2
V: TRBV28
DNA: TGTGCCAGCAGTCCTCCGGGACAGGGGGCGACCGGGGAGCTGTTTTTT
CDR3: CASSPPGQGATGELFF

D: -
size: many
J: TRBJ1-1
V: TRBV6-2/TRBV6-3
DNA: TGTGCCAGCAGTTACTTGTGCCGCCGGGGGGCTCAGGACACTGAAGCTTTCTTT
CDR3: CASSYLCRRGAQDTEAFF

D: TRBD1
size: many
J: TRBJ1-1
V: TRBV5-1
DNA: TGCGCCAGCAGCTGGGACAGGTTGAACACTGAAGCTTTCTTT
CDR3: CASSWDRLNTEAFF

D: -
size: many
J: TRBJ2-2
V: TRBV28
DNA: TGTGCCAGCCTGAGGTCTCTCACCGGGGAGCTGTTTTTT
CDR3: CASLRSLTGELFF

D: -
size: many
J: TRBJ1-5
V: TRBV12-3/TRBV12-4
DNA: TGTGCCAGCAGCCAAGACAGGTATAGCAATCAGCCCCAGCATTTT
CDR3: CASSQDRYSNQPQHF

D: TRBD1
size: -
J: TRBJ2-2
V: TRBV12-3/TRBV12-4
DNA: TGTGCCAGCACCGTACTCAGGGGGCTCGACACCGGGGAGCTGTTTTTT
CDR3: CASTVLRGLDTGELFF

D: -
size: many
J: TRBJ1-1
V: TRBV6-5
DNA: TGTGCCAGCAGTTTATTCTTCGGGCTAAACACTGAAGCTTTCTTT
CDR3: CASSLFFGLNTEAFF

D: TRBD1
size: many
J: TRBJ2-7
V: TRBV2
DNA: TGTGCCAGCAGGACAGGGGGCTCGGTGTACGAGCAGTACTTC
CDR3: CASRTGGSVYEQYF

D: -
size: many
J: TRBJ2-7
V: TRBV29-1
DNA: TGCAGCGTTGAATGGGGTTGGGAGGAGGACGAGCAGTACTTC
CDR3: CSVEWGWEEDEQYF

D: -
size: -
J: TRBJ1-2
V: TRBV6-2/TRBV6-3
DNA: TGTGCCAGCAGTTACGGGGGGACGGCTAACTATGGCTGCACCTTC
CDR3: CASSYGGTANYGCTF

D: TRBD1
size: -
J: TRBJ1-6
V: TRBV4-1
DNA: TGCGCCAGCAGCCCGGACAGGATTTCACCCCTCCACTTT
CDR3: CASSPDRISPLHF

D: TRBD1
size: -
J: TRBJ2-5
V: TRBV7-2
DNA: TGTGCCAGCAGCTGGGACAGCCCAGGAACCCAGTACTTC
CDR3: CASSWDSPGTQYF

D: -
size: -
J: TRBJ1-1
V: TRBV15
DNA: TGTGCCACCAGCAGAGATATCAGGGGAACTGATGCTTTCTTT
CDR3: CATSRDIRGTDAFF

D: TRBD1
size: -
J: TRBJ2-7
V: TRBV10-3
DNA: TGTGCCATCAGTTCTACAGGGGACGAGCAGTACTTC
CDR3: CAISSTGDEQYF

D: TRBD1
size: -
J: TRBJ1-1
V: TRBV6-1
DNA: TGTGCCAGCAGTGAAAGGACAGGGGCAGTGGCTTTCTTT
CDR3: CASSERTGAVAFF

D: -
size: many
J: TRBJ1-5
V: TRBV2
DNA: TGTGCCAGCAGTGGAGGCAGGGGCAATCAGCCCCAGCATTTT
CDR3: CASSGGRGNQPQHF

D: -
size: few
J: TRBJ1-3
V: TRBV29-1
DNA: TGCAGCGTTCGATCAGGGGCTGGAAACACCATATATTTT
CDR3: CSVRSGAGNTIYF

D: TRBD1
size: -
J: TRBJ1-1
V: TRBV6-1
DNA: TGTGCCAGCAGATTTCAGGGGGCGCGGGCAGCTTTCTTT
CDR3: CASRFQGARAAFF

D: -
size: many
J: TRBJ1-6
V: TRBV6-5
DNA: TGTGCCAGCAGTTATGTGTTGAGGTCTGGTTCACCCCTCCACTTT
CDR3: CASSYVLRSGSPLHF

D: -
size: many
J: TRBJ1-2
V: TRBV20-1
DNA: TGCAGTGCTAGAACCACAGGGCTCTCCGATTATAACTATGGCTACACCTTC
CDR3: CSARTTGLSDYNYGYTF

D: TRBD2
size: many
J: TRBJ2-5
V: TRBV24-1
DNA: TGTGCCACCGGGAACTTTGAGGCGGGGGATCAAGAGACCCAGTACTTC
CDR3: CATGNFEAGDQETQYF

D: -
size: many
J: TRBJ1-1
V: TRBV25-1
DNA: TGTGCCAGCAGTGTGGCCCTGGGAACTGAAGCTTTCTTT
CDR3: CASSVALGTEAFF

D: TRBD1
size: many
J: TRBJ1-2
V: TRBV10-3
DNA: TGTGCCATCAGAGAGGGACAGTCCTATGGCTACACCTTC
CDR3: CAIREGQSYGYTF

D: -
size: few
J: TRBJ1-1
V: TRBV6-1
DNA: TGTGCCAGCAGTGCCGCAGAGAACACTGAAGCTTTCTTT
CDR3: CASSAAENTEAFF

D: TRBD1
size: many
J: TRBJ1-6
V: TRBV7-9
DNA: TGTGCCAGCAGCTTAGAAACAGGGGGAAATTCACCCCTCCACTTT
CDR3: CASSLETGGNSPLHF

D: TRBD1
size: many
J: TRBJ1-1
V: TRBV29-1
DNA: TGCAGCGCGACAGGGACGGGCACTGAAGCTTTCTTT
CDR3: CSATGTGTEAFF

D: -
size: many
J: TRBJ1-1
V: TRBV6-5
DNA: TGTGCCAGCAGTTACCCTTTGGCGGACGGTAACACTGAAGCTTTCTTT
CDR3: CASSYPLADGNTEAFF

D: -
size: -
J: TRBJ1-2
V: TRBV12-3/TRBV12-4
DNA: TGTGCCAGCAGTACTTCCGGGACACCACTTTCTAACTATGGCTACACCTTC
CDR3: CASSTSGTPLSNYGYTF

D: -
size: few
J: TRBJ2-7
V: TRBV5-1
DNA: TGCGCCAGCTCCGGGGACCCCTACGAGCAGTACTTC
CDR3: CASSGDPYEQYF

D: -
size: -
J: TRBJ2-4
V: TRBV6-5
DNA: TGTGCCAGCAGTTATATACTCAGTGAGCTAGCCAAAAACATTCAGTACTTC
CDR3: CASSYILSELAKNIQYF

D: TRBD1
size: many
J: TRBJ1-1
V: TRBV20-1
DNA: TGCAGTGGTCCGGGACAGAGATACACTGAAGCTTTCTTT
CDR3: CSGPGQRYTEAFF

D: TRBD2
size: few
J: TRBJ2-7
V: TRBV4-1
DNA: TGCGCCAGCAGCCAAGGTGGACTAGCGGGTGGCACCTACGAGCAGTACTTC
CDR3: CASSQGGLAGGTYEQYF

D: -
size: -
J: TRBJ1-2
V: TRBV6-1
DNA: TGTGCCAGCACCGACAAAGTAGTAGCCTCTCGAGGCTACACCTTC
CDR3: CASTDKVVASRGYTF

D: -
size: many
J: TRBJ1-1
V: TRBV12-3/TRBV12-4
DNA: TGTGCCAGCAGTTTTTTGGGGGGATCGCCTGAAGCTTTCTTT
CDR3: CASSFLGGSPEAFF

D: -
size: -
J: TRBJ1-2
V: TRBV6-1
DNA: TGTGCCAGCAGTGAAGTTGTGAAGACGGGTGGCTACACCTTC
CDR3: CASSEVVKTGGYTF

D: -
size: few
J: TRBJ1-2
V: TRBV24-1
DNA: TGTGCCACCAGTGATTCGACTGGAGGAGCCGGTTCGAGATATGGCTACACCTTC
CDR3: CATSDSTGGAGSRYGYTF

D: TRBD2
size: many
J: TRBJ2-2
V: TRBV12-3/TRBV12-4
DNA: TGTGCCAGCAGTTTCCCGTCTAGCGGTTCGAACACCGGGGAGCTGTTTTTT
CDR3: CASSFPSSGSNTGELFF

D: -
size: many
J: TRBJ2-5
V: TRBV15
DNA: TGTGCCACCAGCTCGAGGGCCCGGAGGTGGGAGACCCAGTACTTC
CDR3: CATSSRARRWETQYF

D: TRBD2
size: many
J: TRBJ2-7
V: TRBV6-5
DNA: TGTGCCAGCAGTTACCGAGCGGGAGGGCCGCAAGAGCAGTACTTC
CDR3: CASSYRAGGPQEQYF

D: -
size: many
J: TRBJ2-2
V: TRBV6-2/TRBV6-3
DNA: TGTGCCAGCAGTTACGAAGGGTTCACCGGGGAGCTGTTTTTT
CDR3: CASSYEGFTGELFF

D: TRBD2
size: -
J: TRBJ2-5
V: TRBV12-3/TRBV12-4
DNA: TGTGCCAGCAGTACGACTAGCGGGTACCAAGAGACCCAGTACTTC
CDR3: CASSTTSGYQETQYF

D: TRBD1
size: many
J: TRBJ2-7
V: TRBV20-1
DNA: TGCAGTGCTTCGCAGACAGGGGGCTACGAGCAGTACTTC
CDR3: CSASQTGGYEQYF

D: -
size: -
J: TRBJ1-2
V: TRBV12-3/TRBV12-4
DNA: TGTGCCAGCAGTTTAGCAGGGTTACCTGGCTACACCTTC
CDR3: CASSLAGLPGYTF

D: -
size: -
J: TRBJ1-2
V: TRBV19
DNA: TGTGCCAGTAGCCGAATTCGGGACAAGCTGATTTTCTATGGCTACACCTTC
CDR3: CASSRIRDKLIFYGYTF

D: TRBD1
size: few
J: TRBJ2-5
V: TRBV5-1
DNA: TGCGCCAGCAGTCCTGGAAGGGGGCCGGGGGAGACCCAGTACTTC
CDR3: CASSPGRGPGETQYF

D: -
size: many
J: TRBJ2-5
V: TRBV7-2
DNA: TGTGCCAGCAGCTTAGTTTGGTTGCGGGGTGAAGAGACCCAGTACTTC
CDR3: CASSLVWLRGEETQYF

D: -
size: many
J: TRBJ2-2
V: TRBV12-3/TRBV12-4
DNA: TGTGCCAGCAGTTTTGAATTGGGGTTGGGCACCGGGGAGCTGTTTTTT
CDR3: CASSFELGLGTGELFF